This T cell receptor (beta chain) stems from a study of shared clonotypes between healthy human individuals. Germline V gene sequence: CDR1 SGDLS, CDR2 YYNGEE. The V end was cut by 3 bases, the J end by 5 bases, with 20 bases between. The CDR3 totals 16 residues. How the authors handled the data: ImmunoSEQ supplied junction-only sequences lacking quality scores, so filtering was different. Profiling relied on immunoSEQ multiplex PCR, and the TCRdb table lists in-frame clones only, not all of them. The DNA gave D and trimming, while V, J and clone size come from that table. Of more than 1.2 million clones in the sample, 97% to 99% were seen once.

The sequenced sample was naive CD4+ T cells sorted from blood. Subset noted: CD45RA+ positively selected. The chain couples TRBV9 to TRBJ2-5; D tentatively reads TRBD1 or TRBD2 (6 bases each). The clonotype originates from a man aged 25-40 years in good health. The DNA for the CDR3 is TGTGCCAGCAGCGCCCTAATAACCGGGGGCGGGGAGACCCAGTACTTC. Its protein is CASSALITGGGETQYF.